A selection of T cell receptor beta chains follows, all from one sample in a study of blood T cell repertoires in COVID-19. Method: immunoSEQ multiplex PCR; TCRdb's copy keeps in-frame clones and lacks some. The table has approximately 300,000 clones, 90% to 95% seen once. Sequenced input: PBMCs or T cells enriched from blood (not recorded which). The receptors were gathered from a woman aged 25 to 39 who had been exposed to COVID-19. The CDR3 runs from the conserved cysteine through the conserved F or W. Fields, in order: D gene, V gene, clone size, J gene, CDR3 protein, CDR3 DNA. A D gene is named only where the DNA matches it firmly. Part of the rows lack a size; the others show once, few, many or a class for expanded clones.

>TRBD1|TRBV6-5|NA|TRBJ2-7
CASSPDGQDYEQYF
TGTGCCAGCAGCCCCGACGGACAGGACTACGAGCAGTACTTC
>NA|TRBV20-1|NA|TRBJ1-2
CSASRVDREGYTF
TGCAGTGCTAGTCGGGTGGACAGAGAGGGCTACACCTTC
>NA|TRBV18|NA|TRBJ1-2
CASSERQELYGYTF
TGTGCCAGCTCAGAGAGACAGGAGCTCTATGGCTACACCTTC
>NA|TRBV5-1|few|TRBJ2-2
CASSLGGRPRTGELFF
TGCGCCAGCAGCTTGGGTGGCAGGCCCCGCACCGGGGAGCTGTTTTTT
>TRBD2|TRBV3-1/TRBV3-2|NA|TRBJ2-3
CASSHLLAASTDTQYF
TGTGCCAGCAGCCACCTCCTAGCGGCTAGCACAGATACGCAGTATTTT
>TRBD1|TRBV15|NA|TRBJ2-2
CATSPGQWVTGELFF
TGTGCCACCAGCCCGGGACAGTGGGTCACCGGGGAGCTGTTTTTT
>NA|TRBV7-3|NA|TRBJ2-6
CASSSGEAGANVLTF
TGTGCCAGCAGCTCAGGGGAAGCTGGGGCCAACGTCCTGACTTTC
>TRBD1|TRBV19|NA|TRBJ1-5
CASSDRVGQPQHF
TGTGCCAGTAGTGACAGGGTTGGGCAGCCCCAGCATTTT
>NA|TRBV10-3|once|TRBJ2-5
CAISEQGSGETQYF
TGTGCCATCAGTGAGCAGGGGTCGGGGGAGACCCAGTACTTC
>TRBD2|TRBV4-1|once|TRBJ2-1
CASSQDSGGDSYNEQFF
TGCGCCAGCAGCCAAGATTCCGGGGGGGACTCCTACAATGAGCAGTTCTTC
>NA|TRBV3-1/TRBV3-2|NA|TRBJ2-3
CASSQVTDTQYF
TGTGCCAGCAGCCAAGTAACAGATACGCAGTATTTT
>TRBD1|TRBV7-9|NA|TRBJ1-5
CASSLGGQGNQPQHF
TGTGCCAGCAGCTTAGGGGGACAGGGCAATCAGCCCCAGCATTTT
>NA|TRBV19|once|TRBJ1-1
CASSMRWQLNTEAFF
TGTGCCAGTAGTATGCGGTGGCAGCTGAACACTGAAGCTTTCTTT
>NA|TRBV12-3/TRBV12-4|NA|TRBJ2-1
CASSPAGRRAFF
TGTGCCAGCAGTCCGGCGGGCCGACGTGCGTTCTTC
>NA|TRBV5-1|NA|TRBJ1-4
CASSLALGSTNEKLFF
TGCGCCAGCAGCTTGGCCCTAGGGAGCACTAATGAAAAACTGTTTTTT
>TRBD1|TRBV24-1|once|TRBJ2-3
CATSGGQGSTDTQYF
TGTGCCACCAGTGGTGGACAGGGTAGCACAGATACGCAGTATTTT
>TRBD2|TRBV7-2|few|TRBJ2-7
CAIQRTSGGGEQYF
TGTGCCATCCAGCGGACTAGCGGGGGAGGGGAGCAGTACTTC
>NA|TRBV5-5|NA|TRBJ1-4
CASSRRLGNEKLFF
TGTGCCAGCAGCAGGAGGCTGGGTAATGAAAAACTGTTTTTT
>TRBD2|TRBV5-1|NA|TRBJ2-7
CASASTSGLYEQYF
TGCGCCAGCGCGTCGACTAGCGGCCTCTACGAGCAGTACTTC
>TRBD1|TRBV6-1|NA|TRBJ1-6
CASSVDRGRVRGNSPLHF
TGTGCCAGCAGTGTGGACAGGGGGCGGGTAAGGGGGAATTCACCCCTCCACTTT
>TRBD1|TRBV5-6|NA|TRBJ1-4
CASSSLIGRDRNEKLFF
TGTGCCAGCAGCTCGCTGATCGGCCGGGACAGGAATGAAAAACTGTTTTTT
>TRBD1|TRBV4-1|NA|TRBJ2-1
CASSQKNGARRTGAEQFF
TGCGCCAGCAGCCAAAAAAATGGGGCCCGCAGGACAGGGGCTGAGCAGTTCTTC
>TRBD1|TRBV5-6|once|TRBJ1-6
CASSLDRGMFPLHF
TGTGCCAGCAGCTTGGACAGGGGGATGTTCCCCCTCCACTTT
>TRBD1|TRBV6-5|NA|TRBJ1-5
CASSYDYRGNQPQHF
TGTGCCAGCAGTTACGATTACAGGGGAAATCAGCCCCAGCATTTT
>NA|TRBV15|NA|TRBJ1-2
CATSSRLGGKSYGYTF
TGTGCCACCAGCAGCCGACTGGGGGGGAAAAGCTATGGCTACACCTTC
>NA|TRBV15|NA|TRBJ2-7
CATSRDRGSYEQYF
TGTGCCACCAGCAGAGACAGGGGCTCCTACGAGCAGTACTTC
>NA|TRBV2|once|TRBJ1-3
CASSGGYSGNTIYF
TGTGCCAGCAGCGGGGGATACTCTGGAAACACCATATATTTT
>NA|TRBV7-7|NA|TRBJ2-5
CASSDNIGRQETQYF
TGTGCCAGCAGCGATAACATTGGCCGTCAAGAGACCCAGTACTTC
>NA|TRBV11-2|NA|TRBJ2-1
CASSLEAVLGRGNEQFF
TGTGCCAGCAGCTTAGAAGCCGTCCTCGGCAGGGGCAATGAGCAGTTCTTC
>NA|TRBV5-1|NA|TRBJ2-3
CASSQDRRGTDTQYF
TGCGCCAGCAGTCAAGACAGGCGGGGCACAGATACGCAGTATTTT
>TRBD1|TRBV19|NA|TRBJ2-2
CASSIWVRGRRTGELFF
TGTGCCAGTAGTATCTGGGTCAGGGGGCGACGGACCGGGGAGCTGTTTTTT
>TRBD2|TRBV4-1|once|TRBJ2-1
CASSQDLSGGYNEQFF
TGCGCCAGCAGCCAAGATCTAAGCGGGGGCTACAATGAGCAGTTCTTC
>TRBD2|TRBV6-6|NA|TRBJ2-1
CASSPRLAGGVYNEQFF
TGTGCCAGCAGTCCACGACTAGCGGGGGGGGTCTACAATGAGCAGTTCTTC
>TRBD2|TRBV6-5|once|TRBJ2-2
CASRDSGITGELFF
TGTGCCAGCAGAGACAGCGGGATCACCGGGGAGCTGTTTTTT
>NA|TRBV6-5|NA|TRBJ2-7
CASGPGLTYEQYF
TGTGCCAGCGGACCCGGACTAACCTACGAGCAGTACTTC
>NA|TRBV4-1|NA|TRBJ1-1
CASSQEVTGDTEAFF
TGCGCCAGCAGCCAAGAGGTCACCGGGGACACTGAAGCTTTCTTT
>NA|TRBV10-3|NA|TRBJ1-6
CAISETAGSNSPLHF
TGTGCCATCAGTGAGACCGCAGGGTCTAATTCACCCCTCCACTTT
>NA|TRBV9|NA|TRBJ1-2
CASSVQGTYGYTF
TGTGCCAGCAGCGTTCAGGGGACCTATGGCTACACCTTC
>NA|TRBV6-4|NA|TRBJ1-2
CASRSSGLNYGYTF
TGTGCCAGCAGAAGCAGCGGTCTTAACTATGGCTACACCTTC
>NA|TRBV25-1|NA|TRBJ2-3
CASSQSTDTQYF
TGTGCCAGCAGTCAGAGCACAGATACGCAGTATTTT
>TRBD1|TRBV24-1|NA|TRBJ2-5
CATSDSRTGQETQYF
TGTGCCACCAGTGATTCCAGGACAGGGCAAGAGACCCAGTACTTC
>TRBD1|TRBV11-2|NA|TRBJ1-2
CASSLFPPDRGHSNYGYTF
TGTGCCAGCAGCTTATTCCCTCCGGACAGGGGACATTCAAACTATGGCTACACCTTC
>TRBD1|TRBV4-1|NA|TRBJ2-3
CASSQWTGGPDTQYF
TGCGCCAGCAGCCAATGGACAGGGGGCCCAGATACGCAGTATTTT
>NA|TRBV19|once|TRBJ2-2
CASSPQGTGELFF
TGTGCCAGTAGTCCACAGGGAACCGGGGAGCTGTTTTTT
>TRBD1|TRBV29-1|NA|TRBJ1-1
CSVTEGQMNTEAFF
TGCAGCGTAACAGAGGGACAGATGAACACTGAAGCTTTCTTT
>NA|TRBV5-1|NA|TRBJ1-4
CASSFGATNEKLFF
TGCGCCAGCAGCTTCGGTGCAACTAATGAAAAACTGTTTTTT
>NA|TRBV5-4|NA|TRBJ1-1
CASSLGPDQGHRAFF
TGTGCCAGCAGCTTGGGGCCAGATCAGGGGCATAGAGCTTTCTTT
>NA|TRBV5-6|NA|TRBJ1-5
CASSSRDIPQAQHF
TGTGCCAGCAGCTCCCGGGACATCCCTCAAGCCCAGCATTTT
>TRBD1|TRBV28|once|TRBJ1-1
CASSFGQEGRTEAFF
TGTGCCAGCAGTTTCGGACAGGAGGGTCGGACTGAAGCTTTCTTT
>NA|TRBV5-6|NA|TRBJ2-3
CASTQGGGTDTQYF
TGTGCCAGCACCCAAGGGGGAGGCACAGATACGCAGTATTTT
>TRBD1|TRBV10-3|NA|TRBJ1-2
CAISDPRRLPGTGNSGYTF
TGTGCCATCAGTGACCCCCGACGGTTGCCCGGGACAGGTAACTCAGGCTACACCTTC
>NA|TRBV7-9|NA|TRBJ1-6
CASSYGAGSPLHF
TGTGCCAGCAGTTATGGGGCAGGTTCACCCCTCCACTTT